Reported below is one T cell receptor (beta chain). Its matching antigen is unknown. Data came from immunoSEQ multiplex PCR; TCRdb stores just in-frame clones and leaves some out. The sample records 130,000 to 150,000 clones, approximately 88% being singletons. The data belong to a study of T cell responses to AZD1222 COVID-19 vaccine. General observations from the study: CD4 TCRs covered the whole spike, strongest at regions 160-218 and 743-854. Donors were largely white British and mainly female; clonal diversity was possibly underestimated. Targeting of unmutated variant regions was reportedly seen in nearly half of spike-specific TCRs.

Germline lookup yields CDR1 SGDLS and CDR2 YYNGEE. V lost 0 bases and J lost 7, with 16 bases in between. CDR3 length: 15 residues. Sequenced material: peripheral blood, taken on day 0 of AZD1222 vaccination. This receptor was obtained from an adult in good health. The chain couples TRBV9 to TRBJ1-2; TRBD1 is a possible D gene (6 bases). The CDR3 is CASSVEGGSRGGYTF. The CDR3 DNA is TGTGCCAGCAGCGTAGAGGGGGGCTCAAGGGGTGGCTACACCTTC.